This TCR beta chain came from a study of blood T cell repertoires in COVID-19. Across the study: Sites in the United States, Italy and Spain provided acute and convalescent COVID-19 samples. Nucleic acid was either cDNA or gDNA, and it came from T cells, B-cell-depleted T cells, or PBMCs.

The CDR3 is made up of 15 amino acids. J gave up 1 base and V 3 bases, and 2 bases lay outside the gene matches. Germline V gene data show CDR1 as SNHLY and CDR2 as FYNNEI. The repertoire was sequenced with immunoSEQ multiplex PCR; TCRdb's copy has only in-frame clones and lacks some. The sample lists under 450,000 clones; more than 75% were seen once. This rearrangement joins TRBV2 to TRBJ2-2; 7 bases align to TRBD1. The TCR comes from a human donor with acute or convalescent COVID-19. The donor label of this sample is uncertain. The sequencing input was peripheral blood. This chain's CDR3 is CASSETGRNTGELFF. The DNA of the CDR3 is TGTGCCAGCAGTGAGACAGGGAGGAACACCGGGGAGCTGTTTTTT.